Listed below are T cell receptor beta chains from one sample, sequenced in a study of monozygotic twins with inflammatory bowel disease. TCRdb derives one entry per CDR3 protein from the 5' RACE reads, leaving out DNA. The repertoire table contains a few hundred thousand distinct CDR3 sequences. The sequenced sample consisted of blood. The receptors originated from a human donor with ulcerative colitis or Crohn's disease, or a healthy co-twin of an affected twin (not recorded which). Each CDR3 is given with its conserved first and last residue. The order of the fields is CDR3 protein, CDR3 length, J gene, V gene.

CDR3aa: CASSPRTSGTDTQYF; len: 15; j_gene: TRBJ2-3; v_gene: TRBV5-4
CDR3aa: CSAKSGSTDTQYF; len: 13; j_gene: TRBJ2-3; v_gene: TRBV20-1
CDR3aa: CASSRRGVVLSGNTIYF; len: 17; j_gene: TRBJ1-3; v_gene: TRBV21-1
CDR3aa: CASSVTQNTEAFF; len: 13; j_gene: TRBJ1-1; v_gene: TRBV7-8
CDR3aa: CASSLANGQPQHF; len: 13; j_gene: TRBJ1-5; v_gene: TRBV5-1
CDR3aa: CASSQEERFGAFF; len: 13; j_gene: TRBJ1-1; v_gene: TRBV4-1
CDR3aa: CASGAGRNTGELFF; len: 14; j_gene: TRBJ2-2; v_gene: TRBV2
CDR3aa: CSAKSFTDTEAFF; len: 13; j_gene: TRBJ1-1; v_gene: TRBV20-1
CDR3aa: CASSEDYTGELFF; len: 13; j_gene: TRBJ2-2; v_gene: TRBV9
CDR3aa: CASSVPGQRSSYNEQFF; len: 17; j_gene: TRBJ2-1; v_gene: TRBV11-1
CDR3aa: CASSPAGQGLGEQFF; len: 15; j_gene: TRBJ2-1; v_gene: TRBV9
CDR3aa: CASSKTLAKNIQYF; len: 14; j_gene: TRBJ2-4; v_gene: TRBV12-3/TRBV12-4
CDR3aa: CASSSSDRYSAAFF; len: 14; j_gene: TRBJ1-1; v_gene: TRBV12-3/TRBV12-4
CDR3aa: CASSFGQTNYGYTF; len: 14; j_gene: TRBJ1-2; v_gene: TRBV5-1